Each of the 9 T cell receptor beta chains below was sequenced from the same sample in a study of cytomegalovirus exposure and HLA in healthy donors. The PCR had 60 Vbeta and 13 Jbeta primers. The repertoire was sequenced with immunoSEQ multiplex PCR; TCRdb's copy has only in-frame clones and lacks some. The sample has some 140,000 clones; roughly three quarters are singletons. Specimen: PBMCs. These receptors were taken from a man aged 30-40 years in good health and CMV-seronegative.

The V and J genes are TRBV5-1 and TRBJ2-6; TRBD1 agrees at 9 bases. After removal of 4 bases from V and 0 bases from J, the junction contained 11 bases not matched to a gene. Germline V gene data show CDR1 as SGHRS and CDR2 as YFSETQ. The CDR3 totals 19 residues. The CDR3, as DNA: TGCGCCAGCAGCCCATATACCGGGACAGGGTTCTCTGGGGCCAACGTCCTGACTTTC. Residues: CASSPYTGTGFSGANVLTF.

This rearrangement joins TRBV2 to TRBJ1-1, with D maybe TRBD1 (5 bases). Germline CDR1 SNHLY, CDR2 FYNNEI. The ends were cut back, 7 bases at V and 5 bases at J, with 11 bases in the middle. This CDR3 is 12 amino acids long. CDR3 coding DNA: TGTGCCAGCACTGGGGAGGGGACTGAAGCTTTCTTT. Translating it yields CASTGEGTEAFF.

The gene calls are TRBV19 and TRBJ2-7, with TRBD1 as a possible D gene (6 bases). The germline V gene encodes CDR1 LNHDA and CDR2 SQIVND (reference sequence). This CDR3 has 14 residues. Trimming shortened V by 7 bases and J by 7 bases, and 20 bases separated the two germline ends. CDR3 sequence reads: CASKVEQGLEEQYF. The CDR3 nucleotides are TGTGCCAGTAAAGTAGAACAGGGCCTGGAGGAGCAGTACTTC.

The chain recombines TRBV4-1 with TRBJ2-1; 10 bases line up with TRBD1. J gave up 4 bases and V 3 bases, and 9 bases lay outside the gene matches. This CDR3 comprises 17 residues. Germline CDR1 is MGHRA and CDR2 is YSYEKL. Here the CDR3 reads CASSQVQGTGDYNEQFF. For the CDR3, the DNA is TGCGCCAGCAGCCAGGTTCAAGGGACAGGGGATTACAATGAGCAGTTCTTC.

This clone came up once. The chain recombines TRBV7-9 with TRBJ2-1; TRBD2 aligns across 7 bases. The length of the CDR3 is 15 residues. Trimming took 5 bases from V and 4 from J; bases not matched to a gene: 8. Germline values: CDR1 SEHNR, CDR2 FQNEAQ (reference sequence). CDR3 loop: CASSKTLAGYNEQFF. In nucleotides, the CDR3 is TGTGCCAGCAGCAAAACATTAGCGGGTTACAATGAGCAGTTCTTC.

This chain links TRBV27 with TRBJ2-3; 7 bases are a match to TRBD2. Trimming at V came to 3 bases and at J to 6 bases, leaving 12 bases not matched to a gene. In germline, CDR1 is MNHEY, CDR2 SMNVEV (reference sequence). There are 16 residues in the CDR3. CDR3 loop: CASSLDKGGAADTQYF. CDR3 nucleotides: TGTGCCAGCAGTTTGGACAAGGGAGGGGCGGCGGATACGCAGTATTTT.

The chain couples TRBV18 to TRBJ1-1; 8 bases are shared with TRBD1. CDR3 size: 15 residues. With V trimmed by 5 bases and J by 6 bases, 11 bases remained unmatched. Germline V CDR1 and CDR2: KGHSH, LQKENI. CDR3 sequence reads: CASSNPTSGGSEAFF. The CDR3 DNA reads as TGTGCCAGCTCAAACCCAACCTCAGGGGGCTCTGAAGCTTTCTTT.

The chain recombines TRBV10-3 with TRBJ2-7; 7 bases are shared with TRBD2. Per germline, CDR1 ENHRY and CDR2 SYGVKD. The CDR3 runs 16 residues. The V gene end was trimmed by 4 bases and the J gene end by 0 bases; junction bases not matched to a gene: 9. The CDR3 protein is CAISGGDGTTSYEQYF. As DNA, the CDR3 is TGTGCCATCAGTGGGGGGGACGGGACTACCTCCTACGAGCAGTACTTC.

This clone was seen only a few times. In DNA form, the CDR3 reads TGCGCCAGCAGCTCGGAAGGGGACGAGCAGTACTTC. The encoded protein is CASSSEGDEQYF. The V and J genes are TRBV4-1 and TRBJ2-7; weak D call: TRBD1 (5 bases). Per the germline V gene, CDR1 is MGHRA and CDR2 is YSYEKL. V was shortened by 5 bases and J by 5 bases, with 10 bases between the two germline ends. CDR3 size: 12 residues.